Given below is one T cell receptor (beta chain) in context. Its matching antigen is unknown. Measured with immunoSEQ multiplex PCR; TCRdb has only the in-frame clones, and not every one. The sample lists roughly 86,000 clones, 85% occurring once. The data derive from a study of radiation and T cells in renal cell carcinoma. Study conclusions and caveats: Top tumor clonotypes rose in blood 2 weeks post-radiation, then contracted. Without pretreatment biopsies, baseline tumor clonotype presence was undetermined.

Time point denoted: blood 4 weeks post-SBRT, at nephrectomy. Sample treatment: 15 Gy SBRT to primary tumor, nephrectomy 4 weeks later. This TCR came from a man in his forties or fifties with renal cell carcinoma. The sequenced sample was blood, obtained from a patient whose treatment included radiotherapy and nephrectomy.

CDR3 sequence (DNA): TGTGCCAGCAGTGAAGGGGAGAGCGGGGGGCCTCCCTACGAGCAGTACTTC. Its translation: CASSEGESGGPPYEQYF. The rearrangement joins TRBV6-1 to TRBJ2-7, with TRBD2 identical over 9 bases. This CDR3 has 17 residues. Germline V lookup: CDR1 MNHNS, CDR2 SASEGT. After removal of 1 base from V and 2 bases from J, the junction contained 9 bases not matched to a gene.